This TCR beta chain was identified in a study of blood T cell repertoires in COVID-19. Here immunoSEQ multiplex PCR was the method, and the copy in TCRdb shows in-frame clones only, minus some. The sample shows over 130,000 clones, roughly 80% of them seen only once. CDR3 length equals 14 residues. In germline, CDR1 is MNHEY, CDR2 SMNVEV (reference sequence). The junction had 8 bases not matched to a gene; V was cut back by 6 bases and J by 4 bases. This clonotype was sampled from a human donor in a cohort sampled during active COVID-19. The J gene is TRBJ2-7, the V gene TRBV27; 8 bases map to TRBD1. Sequencing was carried out using peripheral blood. The DNA for the CDR3 is TGTGCCAGCAGCAGGGGGCGCTTAGCGTACGAGCAGTACTTC. The encoded protein is CASSRGRLAYEQYF.